This passage covers 16 T cell receptor beta chains from one sample sequenced in a study of blood T cell repertoires in COVID-19. Libraries were prepared by immunoSEQ multiplex PCR; TCRdb keeps only in-frame clonotypes and omits some of them. The repertoire includes hundreds of thousands of clones, 85% to 90% of them detected once, and around 1.1% sits in the top ten. Sequencing was done on a sample of PBMCs or T cells enriched from blood (not recorded which). These receptors were obtained from a man aged 30 to 39 who had recovered from COVID-19.

This clone was found once. The rearrangement joins TRBV7-2 to TRBJ1-2; D possibly corresponds to TRBD1 (5 bases). This CDR3 contains 15 residues. Trimming cost V 1 base and J 7 bases, with 16 bases left between them. Germline V gene sequence: CDR1 SGHTA, CDR2 FQGNSA. CDR3 DNA: TGTGCCAGCAGCTTAGTTCGGGACTTCGGGGGTGGCTACACCTTC. Translation gives CASSLVRDFGGGYTF.

V gene TRBV28 combines with J gene TRBJ1-3; weak D call: TRBD1 (6 bases). Germline V CDR1 and CDR2: MDHEN, SYDVKM. Trimming removed 6 bases from V and 4 bases from J, with 28 bases in between. The CDR3 consists of 19 residues. The CDR3 coding sequence is TGTGCCAGCAGCTCACGATCAAGCCCCCGGACAGCGTCGGGAAACACCATATATTTT. Protein product: CASSSRSSPRTASGNTIYF.

The chain recombines TRBV6-5 with TRBJ2-3; TRBD1 aligns across 7 bases. Germline CDR1 reads MNHEY; CDR2 reads SVGAGI. J gave up 3 bases and V 0 bases, and 3 bases lay outside the gene matches. The CDR3 loop spans 15 amino acids. CDR3 residues: CASSYSGQMTDTQYF. The CDR3 DNA follows: TGTGCCAGCAGTTACTCGGGACAGATGACAGATACGCAGTATTTT.

The V gene is TRBV4-1, the J gene TRBJ2-2; 8 bases align to TRBD1. Losses at the gene ends were 4 bases for V and 4 bases for J; bases not matched to a gene: 8. This CDR3 has 16 amino acids. Germline loops: CDR1 MGHRA, CDR2 YSYEKL. The CDR3 nucleotides read TGCGCCAGCAGCCCACGACAGGGGATTGGCACCGGGGAGCTGTTTTTT. It translates to CASSPRQGIGTGELFF.

The V and J genes are TRBV10-2 and TRBJ2-1; 14 bases are shared with TRBD2. The CDR3 runs to 16 residues. Per germline, CDR1 WSHSY and CDR2 SAAADI. Trimming at V came to 6 bases and at J to 4 bases, leaving 5 bases not matched to a gene. In DNA, the CDR3 is TGCGCCAGCAGCGCGGGACTAGCGGGAGCTTACAATGAGCAGTTCTTC. Translation: CASSAGLAGAYNEQFF.

The chain employs TRBV7-9 and TRBJ1-3; D call uncertain. CDR3 length: 12 amino acids. Deletions cut 4 bases from V and 2 bases from J, with 3 bases between. Germline assignment: CDR1 SEHNR and CDR2 FQNEAQ (reference sequence). Here the CDR3 DNA reads TGTGCCAGCAGCTCTCCTGGAAACACCATATATTTT. Residues: CASSSPGNTIYF.

This chain connects TRBV7-9 to TRBJ1-3, with D unclear. The germline gives CDR1 SEHNR, CDR2 FQNEAQ (reference sequence). The germline V and J ends were trimmed by 0 bases and 0 bases, with 9 bases remaining between them. This CDR3 is built from 16 residues. The CDR3 nucleotides are TGTGCCAGCAGCTTAGCAGGCACGGGCTCTGGAAACACCATATATTTT. Its protein product is CASSLAGTGSGNTIYF. The full variable domain, rest sourced from reference TRBV7-9 and TRBJ1-3, is DTGVSQNPRHKITKRGQNVTFRCDPISEHNRLYWYRQTLGQGPEFLTYFQNEAQLEKSRLLSDRFSAERPKGSFSTLEIQRTEQGDSAMYLCASSLAGTGSGNTIYFGEGSWLTVV.

The chain uses TRBV5-1 and TRBJ1-6; possible D gene TRBD1, 6 bases. With 0 bases removed from V and 11 bases from J, the gap between germline ends came to 12 bases. CDR1 and CDR2 (germline): SGHRS, YFSETQ. The CDR3 totals 14 residues. The CDR3 here is CASSLDTGGPPLHF. The CDR3, as DNA: TGCGCCAGCAGCTTGGACACCGGGGGGCCACCCCTCCACTTT.

This clone was observed once. This chain uses TRBV5-1 with TRBJ2-7; 7 bases map to TRBD2. The CDR3 is 16 amino acids. V lost 4 bases to trimming and J lost 2 bases; unmatched junction nucleotides: 12. The germline V gene has CDR1 SGHRS and CDR2 YFSETQ. In DNA, the CDR3 is TGCGCCAGCAGCCTGGTGGGGACTATAAACACCTACGAGCAGTACTTC. The encoded protein is CASSLVGTINTYEQYF.

V is TRBV11-2 and J is TRBJ2-4; 8 bases fit TRBD2. Germline V gives CDR1 SGHAT, CDR2 FQNNGV. With V trimmed by 3 bases and J by 6 bases, 10 bases remained unmatched. This CDR3 spans 16 amino acids. CDR3 DNA sequence: TGTGCCAGCAGCTTGGGGAGAAGCGGGAGTTCAAACATTCAGTACTTC. This encodes CASSLGRSGSSNIQYF.

In this sample, this clone turned up once. The chain carries TRBV6-5 and TRBJ2-7, with 8 nucleotides matching TRBD2. The junction had 8 bases not matched to a gene; V was cut back by 6 bases and J by 4 bases. The CDR3 is 14 amino acids. Germline CDR1 reads MNHEY; CDR2 reads SVGAGI. The CDR3 sequence: CASRPLAATYEQYF. CDR3 sequence (DNA): TGTGCCAGCAGGCCACTAGCGGCCACATACGAGCAGTACTTC.

The gene calls are TRBV12-5 and TRBJ2-1; tentative D call: TRBD2 (6 bases). The CDR3 is 15 amino acids. Germline lookup yields CDR1 LGHNT and CDR2 FRNRAP. The V and J ends lost 0 bases and 4 bases respectively, with 10 bases between them. The CDR3 protein is CASGLVPGLYNEQFF. The CDR3, as DNA: TGTGCTAGTGGTTTGGTACCGGGACTTTACAATGAGCAGTTCTTC.

The V gene is TRBV5-1, the J gene TRBJ2-7, with TRBD1 identical over 9 bases. The CDR3 sequence is 15 residues long. J gave up 3 bases and V 4 bases, and 8 bases lay outside the gene matches. Germline assignment: CDR1 SGHRS and CDR2 YFSETQ. This CDR3 reads CASSGEDRGLYEQYF. The CDR3 region has the DNA TGCGCCAGCAGCGGAGAGGACAGGGGACTCTACGAGCAGTACTTC.

CDR3 nucleotides: TGTGCCAGCAGCCATGGAGGATCGTGGTTGTTTTTT. Translating it yields CASSHGGSWLFF. V usage is TRBV14 and J usage is TRBJ1-4; D gene ambiguous. Germline V gene lookup returns CDR1 SGHDN and CDR2 FVKESK. V gave up 3 bases and J gave up 15 bases, with 14 bases separating them. This CDR3 is built from 12 residues.

The chain joins TRBV5-1 to TRBJ2-7, with 10 positions matching TRBD1. The CDR3 extends over 13 amino acids. Unmatched junction bases numbered 4, after V lost 4 bases and J lost 6 bases. Germline CDR1 reads SGHRS; CDR2 reads YFSETQ. CDR3 bases: TGCGCCAGCAGCCCGGGACAGGGGCTCGAGCAGTACTTC. Protein: CASSPGQGLEQYF.

The chain carries TRBV18 and TRBJ2-1; 10 bases fit TRBD2. V dropped 3 bases and J dropped 9; count of bases not matched to a gene: 8. CDR3 length equals 15 residues. Germline CDR1 is KGHSH and CDR2 is LQKENI. CDR3 in amino acids: CASSPTGTSAGEQFF. CDR3 in DNA: TGTGCCAGCTCACCGACCGGGACTAGCGCCGGTGAGCAGTTCTTC.